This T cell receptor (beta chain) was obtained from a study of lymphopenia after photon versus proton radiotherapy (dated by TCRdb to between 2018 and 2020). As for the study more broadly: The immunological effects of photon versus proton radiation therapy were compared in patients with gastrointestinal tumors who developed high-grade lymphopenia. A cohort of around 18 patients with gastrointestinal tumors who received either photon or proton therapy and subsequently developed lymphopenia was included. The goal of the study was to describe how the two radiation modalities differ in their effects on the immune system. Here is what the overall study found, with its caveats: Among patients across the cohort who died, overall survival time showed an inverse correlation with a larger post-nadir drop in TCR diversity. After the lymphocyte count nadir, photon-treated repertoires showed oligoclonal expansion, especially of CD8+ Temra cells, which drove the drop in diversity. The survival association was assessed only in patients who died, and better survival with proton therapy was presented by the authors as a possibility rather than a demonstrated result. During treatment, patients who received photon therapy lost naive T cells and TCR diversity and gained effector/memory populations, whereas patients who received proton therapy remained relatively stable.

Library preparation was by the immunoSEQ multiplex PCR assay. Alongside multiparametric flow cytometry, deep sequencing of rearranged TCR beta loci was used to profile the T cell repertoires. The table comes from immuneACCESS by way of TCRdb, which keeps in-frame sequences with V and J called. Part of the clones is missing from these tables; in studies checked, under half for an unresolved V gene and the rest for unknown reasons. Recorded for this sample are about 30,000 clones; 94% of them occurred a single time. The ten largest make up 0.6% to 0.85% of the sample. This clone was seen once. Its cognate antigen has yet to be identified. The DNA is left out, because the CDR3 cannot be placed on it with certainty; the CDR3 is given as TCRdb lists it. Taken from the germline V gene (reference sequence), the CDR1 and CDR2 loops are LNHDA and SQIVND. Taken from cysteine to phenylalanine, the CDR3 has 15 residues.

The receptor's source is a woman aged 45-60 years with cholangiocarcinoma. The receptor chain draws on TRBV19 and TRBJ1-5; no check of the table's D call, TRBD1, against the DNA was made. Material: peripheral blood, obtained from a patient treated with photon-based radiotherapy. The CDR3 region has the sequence CASSILADRNQPQHF.